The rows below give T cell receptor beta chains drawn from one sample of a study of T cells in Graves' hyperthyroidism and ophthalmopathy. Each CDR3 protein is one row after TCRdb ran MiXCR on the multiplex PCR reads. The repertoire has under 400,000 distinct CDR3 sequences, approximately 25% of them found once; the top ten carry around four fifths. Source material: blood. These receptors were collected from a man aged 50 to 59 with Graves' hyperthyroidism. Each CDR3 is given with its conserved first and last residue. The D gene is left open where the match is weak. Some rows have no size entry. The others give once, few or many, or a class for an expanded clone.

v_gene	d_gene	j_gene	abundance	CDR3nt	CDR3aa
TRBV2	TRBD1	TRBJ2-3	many	TGTGCCAGCGGACAGGGATGGGATACGCAGTATTTT	CASGQGWDTQYF
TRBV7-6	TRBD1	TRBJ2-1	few	TGTGCCAGCAGCGCGAGACAGGGCCTCCGGCAGTTCTTC	CASSARQGLRQFF
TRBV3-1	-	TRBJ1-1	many	TGTGCCAGCAGCGTGGGAGTTAAGAACACTGAAGCTTTCTTT	CASSVGVKNTEAFF
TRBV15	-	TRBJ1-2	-	TGTGCCACCAGCAGAGGATCAGCGGTAATAGATGGCTACACCTTC	CATSRGSAVIDGYTF
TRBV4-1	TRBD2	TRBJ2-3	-	TGCGCCAGCAGCCATGGGGTTGCGGGAGGGCCCACAGATACGCAGTATTTT	CASSHGVAGGPTDTQYF
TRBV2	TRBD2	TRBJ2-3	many	TGTGCCAGCACCAAAACCACCGTAGCGGGAGGGGATACAGATACGCAGTATTTT	CASTKTTVAGGDTDTQYF
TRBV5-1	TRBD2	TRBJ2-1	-	TGCGCCAGCAGCCCCGGGACTAGCGGGACACAGTTCTTC	CASSPGTSGTQFF
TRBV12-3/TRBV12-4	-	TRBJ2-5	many	TGTGCCTCCCGGACTTCCTGGGCAGAGACCCAGTACTTC	CASRTSWAETQYF
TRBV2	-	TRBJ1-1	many	TGTGCCAGCAGCGGCCCGGGGGTGGGCACTGAAGCTTTCTTT	CASSGPGVGTEAFF
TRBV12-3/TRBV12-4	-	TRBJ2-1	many	TGTGCCAGCAGTTCAGGGGTTAGTGAGCAGTTCTTC	CASSSGVSEQFF
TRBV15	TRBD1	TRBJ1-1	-	TGTGCCACCAGCAGAGATCGGACAGGTGACACTGAAGCTTTCTTT	CATSRDRTGDTEAFF
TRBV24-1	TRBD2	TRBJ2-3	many	TGTGCCACCAGTGATTCCGGGACTAGGGGGGCAGATACGCAGTATTTT	CATSDSGTRGADTQYF
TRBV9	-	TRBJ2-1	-	TGTGCCAGCAGCGTTGGTCAGTTCATTTACAATGAGCAGTTCTTC	CASSVGQFIYNEQFF
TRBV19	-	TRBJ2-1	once	TGTGCCAGTAGCCCCACCAACTCGGACCGGTTCTTC	CASSPTNSDRFF
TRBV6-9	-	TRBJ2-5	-	TGTGCCAGCAGTTACTGGGGGACAAGGCTAAGGGAAGAGACCCAGTACTTC	CASSYWGTRLREETQYF
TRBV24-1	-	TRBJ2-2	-	TGTGCCACCAGCCGTACCGGCCCCGGCACCGGGGAGCTGTTTTTT	CATSRTGPGTGELFF
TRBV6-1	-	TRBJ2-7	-	TGTGCCAGCAGTGTTAGGGGAGGAACTGCCGAGCAGTACTTC	CASSVRGGTAEQYF
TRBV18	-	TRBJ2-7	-	TGTGCCAGCTCACCTACCGGGAACGAGCAGTACTTC	CASSPTGNEQYF
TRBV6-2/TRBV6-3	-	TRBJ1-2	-	TGTGCCAGCAGTGTCCAGGGACGGGCTAACTATGGCTACACCTTC	CASSVQGRANYGYTF
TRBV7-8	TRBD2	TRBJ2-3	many	TGTGCCAGCAGCACCCGGGACTATCCCCTGGCAGATACGCAGTATTTT	CASSTRDYPLADTQYF
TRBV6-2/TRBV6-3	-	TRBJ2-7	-	TGTGCCAGCAGTTACTCGACGGCAGGGAGTACCTACGAGCAGTACTTC	CASSYSTAGSTYEQYF
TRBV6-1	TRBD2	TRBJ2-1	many	TGTGCCAGCTCCTCCGCCGTATTAGCGGGAGTTTGGGAGCAGTTCTTC	CASSSAVLAGVWEQFF
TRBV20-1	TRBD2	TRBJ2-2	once	TGCAGTGCTAGAGGAATGGGCGGGAGCGCGGACACCGGGGAGCTGTTTTTT	CSARGMGGSADTGELFF
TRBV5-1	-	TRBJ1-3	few	TGCGCCAGCAGCTTGGAGGCAGGGGCCGGAAACACCATATATTTT	CASSLEAGAGNTIYF
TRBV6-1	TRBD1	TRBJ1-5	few	TGTGCCAGCACGGGACAGGAAGAGTTTAATCAGCCCCAGCATTTT	CASTGQEEFNQPQHF